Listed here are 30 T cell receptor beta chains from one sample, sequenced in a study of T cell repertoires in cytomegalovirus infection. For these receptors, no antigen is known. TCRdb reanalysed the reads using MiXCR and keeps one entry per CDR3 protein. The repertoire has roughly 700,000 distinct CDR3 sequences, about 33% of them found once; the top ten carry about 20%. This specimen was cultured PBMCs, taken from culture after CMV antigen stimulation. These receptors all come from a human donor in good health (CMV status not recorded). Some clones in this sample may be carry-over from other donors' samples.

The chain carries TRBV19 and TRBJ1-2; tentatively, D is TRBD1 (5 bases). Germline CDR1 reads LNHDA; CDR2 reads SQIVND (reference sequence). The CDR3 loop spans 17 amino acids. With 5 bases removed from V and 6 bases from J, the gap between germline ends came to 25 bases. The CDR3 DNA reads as TGTGCCAGTAGTCTCACGAATTTATGGGACCGGGGCCATGGCTACACCTTC. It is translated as CASSLTNLWDRGHGYTF.

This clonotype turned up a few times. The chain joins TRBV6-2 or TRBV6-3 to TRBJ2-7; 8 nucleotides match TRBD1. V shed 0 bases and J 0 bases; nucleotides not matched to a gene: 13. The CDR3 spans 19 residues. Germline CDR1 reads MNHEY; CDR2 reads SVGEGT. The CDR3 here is CASSYSTGGTPGNSYEQYF. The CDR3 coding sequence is TGTGCCAGCAGTTACTCAACAGGGGGTACCCCCGGGAACTCCTACGAGCAGTACTTC.

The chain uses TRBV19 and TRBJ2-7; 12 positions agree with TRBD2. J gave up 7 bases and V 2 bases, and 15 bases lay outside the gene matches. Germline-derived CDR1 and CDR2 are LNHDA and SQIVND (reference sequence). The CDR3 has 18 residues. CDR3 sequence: CASSIYSLGTSGPLEQYF. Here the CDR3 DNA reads TGTGCCAGTAGTATATATTCCCTTGGGACTAGCGGGCCTTTGGAGCAGTACTTC.

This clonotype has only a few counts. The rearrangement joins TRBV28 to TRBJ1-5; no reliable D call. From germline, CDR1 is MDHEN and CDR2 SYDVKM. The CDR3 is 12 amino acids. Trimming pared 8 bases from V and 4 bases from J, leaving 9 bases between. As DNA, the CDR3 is TGTGCCAGCCTTTCATTTAATCAGCCCCAGCATTTT. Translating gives CASLSFNQPQHF.

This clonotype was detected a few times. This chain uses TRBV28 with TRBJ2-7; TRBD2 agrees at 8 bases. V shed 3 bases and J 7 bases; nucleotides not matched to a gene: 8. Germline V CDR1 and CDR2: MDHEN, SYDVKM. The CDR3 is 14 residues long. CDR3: CASSLVAGFGEQYF. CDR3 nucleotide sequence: TGTGCCAGCAGTTTGGTAGCGGGGTTCGGAGAGCAGTACTTC.

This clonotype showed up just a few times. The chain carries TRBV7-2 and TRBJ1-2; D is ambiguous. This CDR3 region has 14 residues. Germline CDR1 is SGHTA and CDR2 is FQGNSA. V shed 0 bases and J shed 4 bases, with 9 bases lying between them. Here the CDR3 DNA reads TGTGCCAGCAGCTTAGCAGGGCCGGTCTATGGCTACACCTTC. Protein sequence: CASSLAGPVYGYTF.

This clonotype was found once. CDR3 region: CASSYSGATSGSVDEQFF. CDR3 DNA: TGTGCCAGCAGTTACTCAGGGGCGACTAGCGGGAGTGTCGATGAGCAGTTCTTC. The chain employs TRBV6-5 and TRBJ2-1, with 12 nucleotides matching TRBD2. V was pared by 0 bases and J by 8 bases, with 11 bases of the junction left unmatched. Germline V CDR1 and CDR2: MNHEY, SVGAGI. This CDR3 is 18 amino acids long.

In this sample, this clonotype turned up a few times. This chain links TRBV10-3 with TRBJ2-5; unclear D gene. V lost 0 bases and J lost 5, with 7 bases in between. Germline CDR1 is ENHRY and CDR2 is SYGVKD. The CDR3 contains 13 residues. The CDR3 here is CAISESLGETQYF. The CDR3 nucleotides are TGTGCCATCAGTGAGTCACTGGGGGAGACCCAGTACTTC.

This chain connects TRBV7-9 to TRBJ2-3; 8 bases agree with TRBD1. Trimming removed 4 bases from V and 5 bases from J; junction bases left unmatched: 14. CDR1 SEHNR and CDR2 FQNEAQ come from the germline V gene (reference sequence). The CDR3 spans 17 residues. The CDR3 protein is CASSYPFQGADGDTQYF. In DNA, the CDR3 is TGTGCCAGCAGCTACCCCTTTCAGGGGGCCGATGGAGATACGCAGTATTTT.

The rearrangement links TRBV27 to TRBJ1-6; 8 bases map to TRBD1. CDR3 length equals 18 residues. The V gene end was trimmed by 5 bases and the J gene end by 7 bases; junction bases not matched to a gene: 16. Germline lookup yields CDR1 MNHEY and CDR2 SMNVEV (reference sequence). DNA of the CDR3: TGTGCCAGCAGTCCAGAATTCAGGGGGCGAAGGGGAAATTCACCCCTCCACTTT. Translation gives CASSPEFRGRRGNSPLHF.

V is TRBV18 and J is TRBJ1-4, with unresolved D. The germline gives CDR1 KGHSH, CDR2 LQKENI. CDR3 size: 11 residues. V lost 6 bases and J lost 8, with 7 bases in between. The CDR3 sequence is CASSREEKLFF. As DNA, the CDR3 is TGTGCCAGCTCCCGGGAGGAAAAACTGTTTTTT.

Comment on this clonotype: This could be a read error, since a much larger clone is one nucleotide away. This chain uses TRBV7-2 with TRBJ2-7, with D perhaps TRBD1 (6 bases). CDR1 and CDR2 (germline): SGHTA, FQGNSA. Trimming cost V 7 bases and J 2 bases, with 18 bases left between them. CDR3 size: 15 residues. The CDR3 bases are TGTGCCAGCAACTCCGTAGGGCAGGGGACCTACGAGCAGTACTTC. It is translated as CASNSVGQGTYEQYF.

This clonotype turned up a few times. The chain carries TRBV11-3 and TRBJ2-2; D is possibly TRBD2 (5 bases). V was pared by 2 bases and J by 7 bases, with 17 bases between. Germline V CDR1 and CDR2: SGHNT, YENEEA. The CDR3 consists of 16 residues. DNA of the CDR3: TGTGCCAGCAGCTTACATACAGTGGGAGAGGACGGGGAGCTGTTTTTT. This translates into CASSLHTVGEDGELFF.

This chain's CDR3 is CASSVGLTNTDTQYF. The CDR3 bases are TGTGCCAGCAGCGTGGGGCTAACAAACACAGATACGCAGTATTTT. The V and J genes are TRBV9 and TRBJ2-3, with D maybe TRBD1 (5 bases). The length of the CDR3 is 15 residues. CDR1 and CDR2 (germline): SGDLS, YYNGEE. V gave up 2 bases and J gave up 2 bases, with 12 bases separating them.

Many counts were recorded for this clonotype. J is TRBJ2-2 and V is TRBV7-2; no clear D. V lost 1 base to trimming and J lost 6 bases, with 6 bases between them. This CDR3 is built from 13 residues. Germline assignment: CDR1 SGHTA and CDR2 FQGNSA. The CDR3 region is CASSLEGPGELFF. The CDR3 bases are TGTGCCAGCAGCTTAGAGGGTCCCGGGGAGCTGTTTTTT.

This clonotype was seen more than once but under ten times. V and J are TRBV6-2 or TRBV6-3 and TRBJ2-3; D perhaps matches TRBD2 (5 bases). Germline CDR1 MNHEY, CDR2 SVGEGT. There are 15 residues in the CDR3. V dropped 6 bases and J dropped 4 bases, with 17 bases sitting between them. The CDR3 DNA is TGTGCCAGCAGCCACTCACCCAGGCGGGCAGATACGCAGTATTTT. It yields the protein CASSHSPRRADTQYF.

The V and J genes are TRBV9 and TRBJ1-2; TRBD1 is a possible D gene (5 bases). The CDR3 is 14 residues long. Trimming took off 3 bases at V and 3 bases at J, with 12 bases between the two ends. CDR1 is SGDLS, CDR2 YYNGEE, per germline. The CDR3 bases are TGTGCCAGCAGCGAGGGACGGGGCTACTATGGCTACACCTTC. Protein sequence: CASSEGRGYYGYTF.

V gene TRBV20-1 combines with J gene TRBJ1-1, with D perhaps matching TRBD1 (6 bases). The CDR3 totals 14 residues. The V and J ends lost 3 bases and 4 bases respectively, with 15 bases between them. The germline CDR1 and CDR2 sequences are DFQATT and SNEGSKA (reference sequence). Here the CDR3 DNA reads TGCAGTGCTAGTTTTACAGGGTCAGGCACTGAAGCTTTCTTT. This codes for CSASFTGSGTEAFF.

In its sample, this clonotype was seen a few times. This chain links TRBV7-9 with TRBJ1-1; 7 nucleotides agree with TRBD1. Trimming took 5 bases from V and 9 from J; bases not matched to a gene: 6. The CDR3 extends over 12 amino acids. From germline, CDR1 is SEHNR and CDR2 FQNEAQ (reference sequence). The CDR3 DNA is TGTGCCAGCAGCGCGCGACAGGGTCAAGCTTTCTTT. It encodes CASSARQGQAFF.

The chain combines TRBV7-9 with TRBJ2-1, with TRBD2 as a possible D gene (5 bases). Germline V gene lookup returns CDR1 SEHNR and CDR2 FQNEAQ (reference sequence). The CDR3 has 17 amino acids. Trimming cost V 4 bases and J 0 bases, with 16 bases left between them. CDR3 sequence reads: CASSSLPSRRSYNEQFF. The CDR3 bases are TGTGCCAGCAGCTCACTTCCTAGCCGCCGCTCCTACAATGAGCAGTTCTTC.

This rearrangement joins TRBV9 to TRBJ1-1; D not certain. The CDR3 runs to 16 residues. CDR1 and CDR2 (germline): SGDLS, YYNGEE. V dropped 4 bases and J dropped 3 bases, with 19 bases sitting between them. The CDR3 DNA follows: TGTGCCAGCAGCTCATCACGGGAGGGAGGGCACACTGAAGCTTTCTTT. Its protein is CASSSSREGGHTEAFF.

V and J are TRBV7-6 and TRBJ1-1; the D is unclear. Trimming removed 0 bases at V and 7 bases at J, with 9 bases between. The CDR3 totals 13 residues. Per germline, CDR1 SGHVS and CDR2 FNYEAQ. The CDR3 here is CASSLAPDREAFF. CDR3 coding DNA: TGTGCCAGCAGCTTAGCGCCAGACCGTGAAGCTTTCTTT.

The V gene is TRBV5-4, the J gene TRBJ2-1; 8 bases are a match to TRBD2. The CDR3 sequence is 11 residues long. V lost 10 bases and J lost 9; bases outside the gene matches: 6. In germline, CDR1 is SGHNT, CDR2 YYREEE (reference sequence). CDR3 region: CASRGGGEQFF. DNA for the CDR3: TGTGCCTCTCGGGGGGGGGGTGAGCAGTTCTTC.

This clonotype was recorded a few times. CDR3 coding DNA: TGTGCCACCGACCCCCCCCGGGCAGCCGGCTACACCTTC. Translated, it gives CATDPPRAAGYTF. The rearrangement uses TRBV12-3 or TRBV12-4 and TRBJ1-2; D call uncertain. The CDR3 covers 13 residues. V was pared by 10 bases and J by 8 bases, with 20 bases between.

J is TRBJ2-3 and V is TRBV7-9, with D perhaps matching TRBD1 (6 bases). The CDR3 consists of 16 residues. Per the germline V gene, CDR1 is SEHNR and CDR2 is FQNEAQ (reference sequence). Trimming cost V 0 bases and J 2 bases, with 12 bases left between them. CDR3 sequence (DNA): TGTGCCAGCAGCTTAGCGGATACAGGGATCACAGATACGCAGTATTTT. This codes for CASSLADTGITDTQYF.

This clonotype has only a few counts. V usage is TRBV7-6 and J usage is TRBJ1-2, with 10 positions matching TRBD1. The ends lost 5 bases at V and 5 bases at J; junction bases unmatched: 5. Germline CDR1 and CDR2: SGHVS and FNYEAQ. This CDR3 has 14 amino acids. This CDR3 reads CASSRPDRGYGYTF. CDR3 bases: TGTGCCAGCAGCCGGCCGGACAGGGGGTATGGCTACACCTTC.

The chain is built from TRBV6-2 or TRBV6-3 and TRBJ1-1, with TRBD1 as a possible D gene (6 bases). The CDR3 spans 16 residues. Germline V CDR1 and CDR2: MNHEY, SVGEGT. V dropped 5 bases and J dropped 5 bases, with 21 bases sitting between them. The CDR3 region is CASSPHQTVRGTEAFF. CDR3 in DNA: TGTGCCAGCAGTCCACACCAGACCGTCAGGGGAACTGAAGCTTTCTTT.

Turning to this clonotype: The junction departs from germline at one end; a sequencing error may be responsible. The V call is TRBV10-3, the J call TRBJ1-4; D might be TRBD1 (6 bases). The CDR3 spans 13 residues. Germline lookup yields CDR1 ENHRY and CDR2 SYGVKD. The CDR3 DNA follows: TGTGCCATTGGGGACACCTTTAATGAAGAACTGTTTTTT. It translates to CAIGDTFNEELFF.

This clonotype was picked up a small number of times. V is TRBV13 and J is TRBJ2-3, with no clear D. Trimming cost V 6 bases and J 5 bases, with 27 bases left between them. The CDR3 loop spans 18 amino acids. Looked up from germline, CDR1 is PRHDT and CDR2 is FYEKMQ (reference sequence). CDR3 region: CASSPDKAAWGDRDTQYF. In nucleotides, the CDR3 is TGTGCCAGCAGTCCCGATAAGGCAGCATGGGGTGATCGAGATACGCAGTATTTT.

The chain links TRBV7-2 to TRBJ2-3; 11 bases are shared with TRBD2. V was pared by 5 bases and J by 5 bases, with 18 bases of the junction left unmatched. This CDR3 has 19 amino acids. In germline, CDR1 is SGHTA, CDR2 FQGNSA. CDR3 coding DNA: TGTGCCAGCAGCCGGGCCAATAGCGGGAGGGGCTCCAGGGAAGATACGCAGTATTTT. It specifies CASSRANSGRGSREDTQYF.